This is a list of T cell receptor beta chains from one sample in a study of vaccination effects on CD4 cells after COVID-19. Antigen specificity for these receptors is unknown. The assay was immunoSEQ multiplex PCR, and TCRdb's table has in-frame clones only and misses some. This table holds about 68,000 clones, approximately 80% found once. The sample consisted of CD4+ T cells from PBMCs cultured with SARS-CoV-2 spike peptides, taken before COVID-19 vaccination. The receptor source for this set is a human donor who received a COVID-19 vaccine. The CDR3 runs from the conserved cysteine through the conserved F or W. D genes are given only for firm matches. Expanded clones are given a class, and other clones once, few, many or no size at all.

clone_size: -
j_call: TRBJ1-2
v_call: TRBV28
d_call: TRBD1
cdr3_aa: CASSLSDRGNIYGYTF
cdr3_nt: TGTGCCAGCAGTTTGTCAGACAGGGGAAACATCTATGGCTACACCTTC

clone_size: -
j_call: TRBJ1-2
v_call: TRBV7-2
d_call: -
cdr3_aa: CASSFNFGVLANYTF
cdr3_nt: TGTGCCAGCAGCTTCAATTTTGGTGTGTTGGCTAACTACACCTTC

clone_size: -
j_call: TRBJ1-1
v_call: TRBV11-2
d_call: -
cdr3_aa: CASSFTGNTEAFF
cdr3_nt: TGTGCCAGCAGCTTTACTGGTAACACTGAAGCTTTCTTT

clone_size: -
j_call: TRBJ1-3
v_call: TRBV2
d_call: TRBD1
cdr3_aa: CATRPGQGMLSGNTIYF
cdr3_nt: TGTGCCACCAGACCGGGACAGGGCATGCTCTCTGGAAACACCATATATTTT

clone_size: once
j_call: TRBJ2-6
v_call: TRBV5-1
d_call: TRBD1
cdr3_aa: CASSFSGTGISGANVLTF
cdr3_nt: TGCGCCAGCAGCTTTTCCGGGACAGGAATCTCTGGGGCCAACGTCCTGACTTTC

clone_size: -
j_call: TRBJ2-5
v_call: TRBV24-1
d_call: -
cdr3_aa: CATSDSGAGAQYF
cdr3_nt: TGTGCCACCAGTGATTCCGGGGCTGGGGCCCAGTACTTC

clone_size: -
j_call: TRBJ1-2
v_call: TRBV6-6
d_call: TRBD1
cdr3_aa: CASSLGQAHTF
cdr3_nt: TGTGCCAGCAGTTTGGGACAGGCCCACACCTTC

clone_size: -
j_call: TRBJ1-4
v_call: TRBV6-6
d_call: -
cdr3_aa: CASSRDTNNEKLFF
cdr3_nt: TGTGCCAGCAGCCGGGACACTAATAATGAAAAACTGTTTTTT

clone_size: few
j_call: TRBJ2-5
v_call: TRBV5-1
d_call: -
cdr3_aa: CASSPQTGDQETQYF
cdr3_nt: TGCGCCAGCAGCCCACAGACGGGAGACCAAGAGACCCAGTACTTC

clone_size: -
j_call: TRBJ2-1
v_call: TRBV24-1
d_call: TRBD2
cdr3_aa: CATSDPKGGAYNEQFF
cdr3_nt: TGTGCCACCAGTGATCCCAAGGGAGGGGCCTACAATGAGCAGTTCTTC

clone_size: -
j_call: TRBJ1-1
v_call: TRBV7-2
d_call: -
cdr3_aa: CASSWTEDTEAFF
cdr3_nt: TGTGCCAGCAGCTGGACAGAGGACACTGAAGCTTTCTTT

clone_size: -
j_call: TRBJ2-1
v_call: TRBV7-3
d_call: TRBD1
cdr3_aa: CASSLRQGAGEQFF
cdr3_nt: TGTGCCAGCAGCTTACGGCAGGGGGCAGGGGAGCAGTTCTTC

clone_size: few
j_call: TRBJ1-6
v_call: TRBV19
d_call: TRBD1
cdr3_aa: CASSEGDSNSPLHF
cdr3_nt: TGTGCCAGTAGTGAAGGGGACAGCAATTCACCCCTCCACTTT

clone_size: -
j_call: TRBJ2-1
v_call: TRBV5-1
d_call: TRBD1
cdr3_aa: CASSPLQGGYNEQFF
cdr3_nt: TGCGCCAGCAGCCCTTTACAGGGGGGCTACAATGAGCAGTTCTTC

clone_size: -
j_call: TRBJ1-2
v_call: TRBV6-5
d_call: -
cdr3_aa: CASSYSIQGLYGYTF
cdr3_nt: TGTGCCAGCAGTTACTCGATCCAGGGCCTCTATGGCTACACCTTC

clone_size: -
j_call: TRBJ2-5
v_call: TRBV27
d_call: -
cdr3_aa: CASSLVGDWGQETQYF
cdr3_nt: TGTGCCAGCAGTTTAGTTGGGGACTGGGGACAAGAGACCCAGTACTTC

clone_size: -
j_call: TRBJ1-2
v_call: TRBV14
d_call: -
cdr3_aa: CASRRVDSRTYGYTF
cdr3_nt: TGTGCCAGCAGAAGGGTGGACAGCCGGACTTATGGCTACACCTTC

clone_size: few
j_call: TRBJ1-4
v_call: TRBV7-8
d_call: TRBD1
cdr3_aa: CASSLAQTGANEKLFF
cdr3_nt: TGTGCCAGCAGCTTAGCGCAAACAGGGGCGAATGAAAAACTGTTTTTT

clone_size: -
j_call: TRBJ2-5
v_call: TRBV5-1
d_call: -
cdr3_aa: CASSPSGETQYF
cdr3_nt: TGCGCCAGCAGCCCTTCGGGAGAGACCCAGTACTTC

clone_size: -
j_call: TRBJ1-5
v_call: TRBV19
d_call: -
cdr3_aa: CASSIGEPGYSNQPQHF
cdr3_nt: TGTGCCAGTAGTATTGGGGAGCCAGGTTATAGCAATCAGCCCCAGCATTTT

clone_size: -
j_call: TRBJ1-1
v_call: TRBV28
d_call: -
cdr3_aa: CASSRREQYTEAFF
cdr3_nt: TGTGCCAGCAGTCGACGGGAACAGTACACTGAAGCTTTCTTT

clone_size: -
j_call: TRBJ1-1
v_call: TRBV18
d_call: -
cdr3_aa: CATEGVRNTEAFF
cdr3_nt: TGTGCCACCGAAGGGGTTAGGAACACTGAAGCTTTCTTT

clone_size: once
j_call: TRBJ2-3
v_call: TRBV18
d_call: -
cdr3_aa: CASSPPTHPDTQYF
cdr3_nt: TGTGCCAGCTCACCACCGACGCACCCAGATACGCAGTATTTT

clone_size: -
j_call: TRBJ2-1
v_call: TRBV9
d_call: -
cdr3_aa: CASSAVGGYNEQFF
cdr3_nt: TGTGCCAGCAGCGCAGTTGGGGGCTACAATGAGCAGTTCTTC

clone_size: -
j_call: TRBJ1-3
v_call: TRBV6-1
d_call: -
cdr3_aa: CASSEAALLSNTIYF
cdr3_nt: TGTGCCAGCAGTGAAGCAGCGCTACTGTCAAACACCATATATTTT

clone_size: -
j_call: TRBJ1-1
v_call: TRBV18
d_call: -
cdr3_aa: CASSPSTSMNTEAFF
cdr3_nt: TGTGCCAGCTCACCATCGACATCTATGAACACTGAAGCTTTCTTT

clone_size: -
j_call: TRBJ2-5
v_call: TRBV30
d_call: TRBD1
cdr3_aa: CAWSAGGETQYF
cdr3_nt: TGTGCCTGGAGCGCAGGGGGAGAGACCCAGTACTTC

clone_size: -
j_call: TRBJ1-5
v_call: TRBV6-4
d_call: -
cdr3_aa: CASSVTADSNQPQHF
cdr3_nt: TGTGCCAGCAGTGTGACAGCGGATAGCAATCAGCCCCAGCATTTT

clone_size: few
j_call: TRBJ2-2
v_call: TRBV7-9
d_call: -
cdr3_aa: CASSGPGGGTGELFF
cdr3_nt: TGTGCCAGCAGCGGGCCCGGAGGGGGCACCGGGGAGCTGTTTTTT

clone_size: -
j_call: TRBJ1-6
v_call: TRBV2
d_call: TRBD1
cdr3_aa: CASSEEGASNSPLHF
cdr3_nt: TGTGCCAGCAGTGAGGAGGGGGCCTCGAATTCACCCCTCCACTTT

clone_size: -
j_call: TRBJ2-3
v_call: TRBV5-6
d_call: -
cdr3_aa: CASRLRDRSTDTQYF
cdr3_nt: TGTGCCAGCAGGTTGAGGGACCGGAGCACAGATACGCAGTATTTT

clone_size: -
j_call: TRBJ2-5
v_call: TRBV5-6
d_call: -
cdr3_aa: CASSGVWGVKETQYF
cdr3_nt: TGTGCCAGCAGCGGTGTATGGGGGGTGAAAGAGACCCAGTACTTC

clone_size: -
j_call: TRBJ2-2
v_call: TRBV7-2
d_call: -
cdr3_aa: CASLYGGHTGELFF
cdr3_nt: TGTGCCAGCCTCTACGGGGGGCACACCGGGGAGCTGTTTTTT

clone_size: few
j_call: TRBJ1-4
v_call: TRBV7-9
d_call: -
cdr3_aa: CASSLDRFLNEKLFF
cdr3_nt: TGTGCCAGCAGCTTAGATCGGTTCCTTAATGAAAAACTGTTTTTT

clone_size: -
j_call: TRBJ1-2
v_call: TRBV30
d_call: TRBD1
cdr3_aa: CAWSGDRDGYTF
cdr3_nt: TGTGCCTGGAGTGGGGACAGGGATGGCTACACCTTC

clone_size: -
j_call: TRBJ1-1
v_call: TRBV4-3
d_call: -
cdr3_aa: CASSQEGKGFTEAFF
cdr3_nt: TGCGCCAGCAGCCAAGAGGGGAAGGGTTTCACTGAAGCTTTCTTT

clone_size: -
j_call: TRBJ1-2
v_call: TRBV19
d_call: -
cdr3_aa: CATQKSGRYGYTF
cdr3_nt: TGTGCCACCCAAAAATCAGGGAGGTATGGCTACACCTTC

clone_size: few
j_call: TRBJ2-2
v_call: TRBV10-1
d_call: TRBD2
cdr3_aa: CASSELPGGTGELFF
cdr3_nt: TGCGCCAGCAGTGAGTTGCCGGGGGGCACCGGGGAGCTGTTTTTT

clone_size: -
j_call: TRBJ1-2
v_call: TRBV3-1/TRBV3-2
d_call: -
cdr3_aa: CASSQHVGGLGYTF
cdr3_nt: TGTGCCAGCAGCCAACATGTCGGGGGTCTAGGCTACACCTTC

clone_size: -
j_call: TRBJ2-5
v_call: TRBV2
d_call: TRBD1
cdr3_aa: CASNIDRGGETQYF
cdr3_nt: TGTGCCAGCAATATAGACAGGGGCGGAGAGACCCAGTACTTC

clone_size: once
j_call: TRBJ2-1
v_call: TRBV5-5
d_call: -
cdr3_aa: CASSLTPGRDEQFF
cdr3_nt: TGTGCCAGCAGCTTGACCCCCGGGCGGGATGAGCAGTTCTTC

clone_size: -
j_call: TRBJ2-1
v_call: TRBV2
d_call: TRBD2
cdr3_aa: CASNPGTSSYNEQFF
cdr3_nt: TGTGCCAGCAACCCCGGGACTAGCTCCTACAATGAGCAGTTCTTC

clone_size: -
j_call: TRBJ1-4
v_call: TRBV2
d_call: -
cdr3_aa: CASSGPAQALNEKLFF
cdr3_nt: TGTGCCAGCAGCGGACCCGCACAGGCCCTAAATGAAAAACTGTTTTTT